The 21 T cell receptor beta chains reported below all come from one sample, sequenced in a study of blood T cell repertoires in COVID-19. Profiled with immunoSEQ multiplex PCR; TCRdb holds only in-frame clones, not every one. This sample has about 88,000 clones, with 86% found just once. Sequencing used peripheral blood. Every receptor here comes from a human donor in a cohort sampled during active COVID-19.

The gene calls are TRBV4-1 and TRBJ2-7; a possible D gene is TRBD1 (5 bases). The CDR3 loop spans 15 amino acids. Germline CDR1 reads MGHRA; CDR2 reads YSYEKL. V was trimmed by 0 bases and J by 2 bases, leaving 11 bases between them. The CDR3 sequence is CASSQDKTETYEQYF. DNA of the CDR3: TGCGCCAGCAGCCAAGACAAGACAGAAACCTACGAGCAGTACTTC.

The chain is built from TRBV15 and TRBJ2-2; 9 positions match TRBD1. The trim removed 5 bases at V and 7 bases at J, leaving 14 bases unmatched. Germline CDR1 LNHNV, CDR2 YYDKDF (reference sequence). The CDR3 spans 17 residues. As DNA, the CDR3 is TGTGCCACCAGCCCTGAGATGGTACAGGGGGCGGGCGGGGAGCTGTTTTTT. Encoded protein: CATSPEMVQGAGGELFF.

The chain is built from TRBV6-5 and TRBJ1-1; a weak D match, TRBD1 (5 bases). The CDR3 runs to 13 residues. Trimming pared 10 bases from V and 1 base from J, leaving 13 bases between. The germline V gene encodes CDR1 MNHEY and CDR2 SVGAGI. CDR3 sequence (DNA): TGTGCCATCCAGACAGTCGGGAACACTGAAGCTTTCTTT. Its protein is CAIQTVGNTEAFF.

This clone was detected once. V and J are TRBV7-8 and TRBJ2-1, with 7 bases aligning to TRBD2. Losses at the gene ends were 2 bases for V and 3 bases for J; bases not matched to a gene: 4. Germline V gene lookup returns CDR1 SGHVS and CDR2 FQNEAQ. CDR3 length: 15 amino acids. DNA for the CDR3: TGTGCCAGCAGCTTAATAGCGGGTGTCTACAATGAGCAGTTCTTC. Translation gives CASSLIAGVYNEQFF.

V usage is TRBV7-2 and J usage is TRBJ2-4; 7 bases line up with TRBD2. CDR3 size: 15 residues. Trimming cost V 5 bases and J 0 bases; bases outside gene matches: 4. Per the germline V gene, CDR1 is SGHTA and CDR2 is FQGNSA. The CDR3 loop reads CASSPTSAAKNIQYF. The CDR3 DNA sequence: TGTGCCAGCAGCCCCACTAGCGCAGCCAAAAACATTCAGTACTTC.

The chain joins TRBV28 to TRBJ2-7; 11 bases are shared with TRBD2. This CDR3 is 14 amino acids long. CDR1 MDHEN and CDR2 SYDVKM come from the germline V gene. Trimming at V came to 10 bases and at J to 6 bases, leaving 11 bases not matched to a gene. CDR3 region: CATLSGRAHSEQYF. CDR3 in DNA: TGTGCCACCCTTAGCGGGAGGGCCCACTCCGAGCAGTACTTC.

CDR3 sequence (DNA): TGTGCTAGTGGACCGTCGGACAGGGAGAACTATGGCTACACCTTC. It specifies CASGPSDRENYGYTF. The chain recombines TRBV12-5 with TRBJ1-2; TRBD1 matches 8 bases. V lost 6 bases to trimming and J lost 2 bases; unmatched junction nucleotides: 8. The CDR3 runs 15 residues. Germline V gene sequence: CDR1 LGHNT, CDR2 FRNRAP.

The chain is built from TRBV5-1 and TRBJ1-3; TRBD1 agrees at 7 bases. The CDR3 has 16 residues. The V gene end was trimmed by 4 bases and the J gene end by 3 bases; junction bases not matched to a gene: 10. Germline CDR1 is SGHRS and CDR2 is YFSETQ. CDR3 coding DNA: TGCGCCAGCAGCGCTTCCGCTGACAGGGTTGGAAACACCATATATTTT. Translating it yields CASSASADRVGNTIYF.

About this clone itself: Relative to the germline gene, one junction end is altered; a read error may explain this. V usage is TRBV27 and J usage is TRBJ2-1; TRBD2 matches at 13 bases. Germline CDR1 is MNHEY and CDR2 is SMNVEV (reference sequence). The CDR3 totals 14 residues. The CDR3 coding sequence is TGTGCCAGCAGGGGCGGAGGACTAGCGGGAGAGCCGTTCTTC. Protein: CASRGGGLAGEPFF.

The V call is TRBV6-5, the J call TRBJ2-7; the D gene is possibly TRBD2 (5 bases). Between the trimmed V and J ends, which lost 9 bases and 2 bases, there was a span of 20 bases. The CDR3 extends over 15 amino acids. Germline CDR1 MNHEY, CDR2 SVGAGI. The DNA of the CDR3 is TGTGCCAGTCCCCCCCGGCGGGTTACCACCTACGAGCAGTACTTC. Amino acid sequence: CASPPRRVTTYEQYF.

V is TRBV30 and J is TRBJ1-5; possibly TRBD1 for D (6 bases). This CDR3 has 13 amino acids. Trimming pared 2 bases from V and 4 bases from J, leaving 9 bases between. Germline CDR1 GTSNPN, CDR2 SVGIG (reference sequence). The CDR3 bases are TGTGCCTGGAGTTCCAGGGGAAATCAGCCCCAGCATTTT. Translating it yields CAWSSRGNQPQHF. Based on the CDR3 plus reference TRBV30 and TRBJ1-5, the full variable domain is SQTIHQWPATLVQPVGSPLSLECTVEGTSNPNLYWYRQAAGRGLQLLFYSVGIGQISSEVPQNLSASRPQDRQFILSSKKLLLSDSGFYLCAWSSRGNQPQHFGDGTRLSIL.

The chain joins TRBV18 to TRBJ1-1; D is perhaps TRBD1 (5 bases). Trimming took 3 bases from V and 2 from J, leaving 13 bases between them. CDR1 and CDR2 (germline): KGHSH, LQKENI. The CDR3 covers 15 residues. This CDR3 reads CASSPPGGVNTEAFF. The CDR3 DNA is TGTGCCAGCTCACCCCCAGGAGGGGTAAACACTGAAGCTTTCTTT.

This clone has a single count. The genes are TRBV9 and TRBJ1-2, with 12 nucleotides matching TRBD1. The germline CDR1 and CDR2 sequences are SGDLS and YYNGEE. This CDR3 is 14 amino acids long. With 3 bases clipped from V and 5 bases from J, the junction kept 2 bases outside the gene matches. As DNA, the CDR3 is TGTGCCAGCAGCGCGGGACAGGGGGCATATGGCTACACCTTC. Residues: CASSAGQGAYGYTF. The whole variable domain, filled in from reference TRBV9 and TRBJ1-2, reads DSGVTQTPKHLITATGQRVTLRCSPRSGDLSVYWYQQSLDQGLQFLIQYYNGEERAKGNILERFSAQQFPDLHSELNLSSLELGDSALYFCASSAGQGAYGYTFGSGTRLTVV.

The chain links TRBV28 to TRBJ2-1; the D gene is possibly TRBD2 (6 bases). V gave up 1 base and J gave up 1 base, with 23 bases separating them. Germline lookup yields CDR1 MDHEN and CDR2 SYDVKM. The CDR3 runs 20 residues. Here the CDR3 reads CASSLSGGNAVGPSYNEQFF. The CDR3 nucleotides are TGTGCCAGCAGTTTATCGGGCGGGAATGCGGTTGGGCCTTCCTACAATGAGCAGTTCTTC. Based on the CDR3 plus reference TRBV28 and TRBJ2-1, the full variable domain is DVKVTQSSRYLVKRTGEKVFLECVQDMDHENMFWYRQDPGLGLRLIYFSYDVKMKEKGDIPEGYSVSREKKERFSLILESASTNQTSMYLCASSLSGGNAVGPSYNEQFFGPGTRLTVL.

The J gene is TRBJ2-3, the V gene TRBV3-1 (or the pseudogene TRBV3-2); the D gene is possibly TRBD2 (5 bases). Trimming removed 2 bases at V and 4 bases at J, with 10 bases between. The germline gives CDR1 LGHDT, CDR2 YNNKEL (reference sequence). The CDR3 spans 14 residues. The CDR3 region has the DNA TGTGCCAGCAGCCAAAGAGAGGGCGCAGATACGCAGTATTTT. It encodes CASSQREGADTQYF.

This clone came up a few times. The chain recombines TRBV14 with TRBJ1-6, with D possibly being TRBD1 (6 bases). Trimming removed 1 base from V and 8 bases from J, with 12 bases in between. This CDR3 comprises 15 residues. Germline V gene lookup returns CDR1 SGHDN and CDR2 FVKESK. CDR3 DNA sequence: TGTGCCAGCAGCCAAGGTAGCAGGGGATATTCACCCCTCCACTTT. As protein: CASSQGSRGYSPLHF.

The genes are TRBV4-1 and TRBJ2-1; D is possibly TRBD1 (6 bases). The V end lost 1 base, the J end lost 0 bases, and 10 bases lay between the germline ends. The V gene's germline CDR1 is MGHRA and CDR2 YSYEKL. There are 16 residues in the CDR3. CDR3 residues: CASSQVRGYSYNEQFF. The CDR3 coding sequence is TGCGCCAGCAGCCAAGTGAGGGGGTACTCCTACAATGAGCAGTTCTTC.

The chain joins TRBV3-1 (or the pseudogene TRBV3-2) to TRBJ2-7; 10 bases line up with TRBD2. V was pared by 4 bases and J by 4 bases, with 4 bases of the junction left unmatched. The CDR3 is made up of 14 amino acids. Per the germline V gene, CDR1 is LGHDT and CDR2 is YNNKEL (reference sequence). For the CDR3, the DNA is TGTGCCAGCAGCCCAATAGCGGGGGGTTACGAGCAGTACTTC. Translation: CASSPIAGGYEQYF.

This chain uses TRBV30 with TRBJ1-5; no clear D. The V gene lost 0 bases and the J gene lost 3 bases, with 6 bases spanning the gap. The germline gives CDR1 GTSNPN, CDR2 SVGIG (reference sequence). This CDR3 is 13 amino acids long. Here the CDR3 DNA reads TGTGCCTGGAGTGTACACAACAATCAGCCCCAGCATTTT. It yields the protein CAWSVHNNQPQHF. Full variable domain (outside the CDR3, taken from reference TRBV30 and TRBJ1-5): SQTIHQWPATLVQPVGSPLSLECTVEGTSNPNLYWYRQAAGRGLQLLFYSVGIGQISSEVPQNLSASRPQDRQFILSSKKLLLSDSGFYLCAWSVHNNQPQHFGDGTRLSIL.

The chain links TRBV19 to TRBJ2-1; 13 positions agree with TRBD2. V was pared by 5 bases and J by 0 bases, with 4 bases of the junction left unmatched. Germline CDR1 reads LNHDA; CDR2 reads SQIVND (reference sequence). The CDR3 extends over 17 amino acids. The CDR3 protein is CASSSTSGRSSYNEQFF. The CDR3 DNA is TGTGCCAGTAGTTCGACTAGCGGGAGGAGCTCCTACAATGAGCAGTTCTTC. Filled out from reference TRBV19 and TRBJ2-1, the complete variable domain reads DGGITQSPKYLFRKEGQNVTLSCEQNLNHDAMYWYRQDPGQGLRLIYYSQIVNDFQKGDIAEGYSVSREKKESFPLTVTSAQKNPTAFYLCASSSTSGRSSYNEQFFGPGTRLTVL.

CDR3: CASSLLGGYTF. CDR3 nucleotides: TGTGCCAGCAGCCTGCTCGGTGGCTACACCTTC. The genes are TRBV6-2 or TRBV6-3 and TRBJ1-2, with D unclear. V lost 6 bases, J lost 7 bases, and 9 bases lay in between. CDR3 size: 11 residues. CDR1 and CDR2 (germline): MNHEY, SVGEGT.